The 14 T cell receptor beta chains given below trace back to one sample, sequenced in a study of blood T cells in healthy people across ages. With a J-beta primer mix and a sample-barcoded 5' primer, a second PCR ran about 7 to 12 cycles. One entry per CDR3 protein, called by TCRdb with MiXCR from the 5' RACE reads. Among around 800,000 distinct CDR3 sequences listed, more than 25% were seen once. These same data were also listed under a study on T cells of mothers and their children.

The sequencing input was blood. The receptors shown here come from a boy under 18 in good health.

This clonotype appeared a few times. The rearrangement links TRBV14 to TRBJ2-5, with D perhaps being TRBD1 or TRBD2 (6 bases each). The end of the DNA aligns better with TRBJ2-1, so the J call may be wrong. The CDR3 length is 18 residues. Germline V CDR1 and CDR2: SGHDN, FVKESK. Here the CDR3 reads CASSLGGSQVLRRDEQFF. The CDR3 region has the DNA TGTGCCAGCAGCCTAGGGGGGTCCCAAGTTTTGAGGAGGGATGAGCAGTTCTTC.

This clonotype has a handful of counts. The V call is TRBV3-1, the J call TRBJ2-5; no firm D call. CDR1 and CDR2 from the germline V gene are LGHDT and YNNKEL (reference sequence). V was clipped by 0 bases and J by 8 bases, with 13 bases between them. CDR3 length: 14 amino acids. The CDR3 sequence: CASSQDASRETQYF. CDR3 nucleotides: TGTGCCAGCAGCCAAGATGCGTCGCGTGAAACCCAGTACTTC.

Ten or more counts support this clonotype. This chain joins TRBV20-1 and TRBJ2-5; 8 bases agree with TRBD2. This CDR3 has 14 amino acids. Germline trimming cut 3 bases from V and 5 bases from J; bases unmatched to any gene: 8. Germline lookup yields CDR1 DFQATT and CDR2 SNEGSKA (reference sequence). For the CDR3, the DNA is TGCAGTGCTAGCAATGCGGGGGGAGGGGAGACCCAGTACTTC. Protein sequence: CSASNAGGGETQYF.

J is TRBJ1-2 and V is TRBV20-1, with a weak D call TRBD1 (5 bases). The CDR3 extends over 16 amino acids. V was shortened by 3 bases and J by 6 bases, with 23 bases between the two germline ends. Germline V gene data show CDR1 as DFQATT and CDR2 as SNEGSKA (reference sequence). The CDR3, as DNA: TGCAGTGCTAGTGGGGCAGGGAGACGGAGAAGCGATGGCTACACCTTC. Translation: CSASGAGRRRSDGYTF.

The gene calls are TRBV7-8 and TRBJ2-5; tentatively, D is TRBD1 (7 bases). Trimming took 5 bases from V and 1 from J, leaving 20 bases between them. Germline V gene data show CDR1 as SGHVS and CDR2 as FQNEAQ. The CDR3 is made up of 17 amino acids. The CDR3 sequence is CASSVWATGRFQETQYF. The DNA for the CDR3 is TGTGCCAGCAGCGTATGGGCGACAGGGAGGTTCCAAGAGACCCAGTACTTC.

J is TRBJ1-1 and V is TRBV7-6, with D perhaps TRBD1 (6 bases). Trimming left V 5 bases short and J 3 bases short, with 10 bases between. Germline V gene lookup returns CDR1 SGHVS and CDR2 FNYEAQ. The CDR3 totals 13 residues. CDR3 sequence (DNA): TGTGCCAGCAGCCAACGACAGGACACTGAAGCTTTCTTT. Protein: CASSQRQDTEAFF.

This clonotype turned up a few times. The chain joins TRBV5-1 to TRBJ2-1, with TRBD1 matching over 10 bases. V shed 0 bases, J shed 2 bases, and the junction held 2 bases outside the gene matches. This CDR3 has 16 amino acids. Per germline, CDR1 SGHRS and CDR2 YFSETQ. DNA for the CDR3: TGCGCCAGCAGCTTGGAGGGGACAGGGGCCTACAATGAGCAGTTCTTC. It yields the protein CASSLEGTGAYNEQFF.

This clonotype was counted a single time. This chain uses TRBV5-1 with TRBJ1-6; 8 nucleotides match TRBD1. CDR3 length equals 16 residues. CDR1 SGHRS and CDR2 YFSETQ come from the germline V gene. The trim removed 4 bases at V and 7 bases at J, leaving 10 bases unmatched. The DNA of the CDR3 is TGCGCCAGCAGCCAGGACAGGGCGGTCCGGAATTCACCCCTCCACTTT. Its protein product is CASSQDRAVRNSPLHF.

This clonotype came up a few times. The V call is TRBV29-1, the J call TRBJ2-7, with TRBD2 as a possible D gene (7 bases). CDR3 size: 10 residues. Germline assignment: CDR1 SQVTM and CDR2 ANQGSEA. V lost 7 bases and J 7 bases, leaving 11 bases between the germline ends. Written as DNA, the CDR3 is TGCAGCGGGGAGGGGGAGGAGCAGTACTTC. It encodes CSGEGEEQYF.

The chain recombines TRBV21-1 with TRBJ2-4; TRBD2, the D gene given by the table, was not confirmed from the DNA. TRBV21-1 is annotated as a pseudogene. The CDR3 is made up of 17 amino acids. CDR3 protein: CASSNRKGGLAKNIQYF. DNA of the CDR3: TGTGCCAGCAGCAATCGGAAGGGAGGGTTAGCCAAAAACATTCAGTACTTC.

V is TRBV10-1 and J is TRBJ2-5; D may be TRBD2 (5 bases). The CDR3 sequence is 14 residues long. Looked up from germline, CDR1 is WNHNN and CDR2 is SYGVQD (reference sequence). V was trimmed by 0 bases and J by 5 bases, leaving 10 bases between them. Here the CDR3 DNA reads TGCGCCAGCAGTGAGTCGGCGGGCGTGGAGACCCAGTACTTC. Its protein product is CASSESAGVETQYF.

The chain is built from TRBV25-1 and TRBJ2-7; maybe TRBD1 (6 bases). Trimming pared 2 bases from V and 3 bases from J, leaving 14 bases between. Germline V gives CDR1 MGHDK, CDR2 SYGVNS. CDR3 size: 15 residues. Written as DNA, the CDR3 is TGTGCCAGCAGTGAACCCCTCAACAGGGACTACGAGCAGTACTTC. It specifies CASSEPLNRDYEQYF.

This clonotype was seen a few times. V is TRBV11-2 and J is TRBJ2-1; D tentatively reads TRBD1 or TRBD2 (5 bases each). This CDR3 spans 14 amino acids. Germline V CDR1 and CDR2: SGHAT, FQNNGV. Trimming left V 3 bases short and J 4 bases short, with 10 bases between. DNA of the CDR3: TGTGCCAGCAGCTTTCTAGCAGGGTACAATGAGCAGTTCTTC. Translating gives CASSFLAGYNEQFF.

This clonotype was seen a handful of times. The chain uses TRBV10-3 and TRBJ2-1; TRBD1 matches at 8 bases. V trimming: 2 bases; J trimming: 3 bases; junction bases outside the gene matches: 6. Germline CDR1 is ENHRY and CDR2 is SYGVKD. CDR3 length equals 16 residues. The CDR3 spells CAISEDRGRNYNEQFF. CDR3 sequence (DNA): TGTGCCATCAGTGAGGACAGGGGTCGGAACTACAATGAGCAGTTCTTC.